Below are 16 T cell receptor beta chains sequenced from a single sample in a study of blood T cells in healthy people across ages (dated by TCRdb to the mid-2010s). The library came from 5' RACE. Sequenced using an Illumina HiSeq 2500. The second PCR ran for about 7 to 11 cycles and used a J-beta primer mix along with a sample-barcoded 5' primer. The public reads were run again by TCRdb, first through fastp at Q25 and then through MiXCR, and only productive beta chains were kept. Each record represents a unique CDR3 protein, reported with the most common genes and DNA among its rows. The sample profile shows 1.5 million to 2 million distinct CDR3 sequences; 40% to 55% of them were found once. Jointly, the top ten make up less than 2.5% of the sample. The sample consisted of blood. The source of these receptors is a woman between 40 and 50 years old in good health.

The rearrangement links TRBV5-1 to TRBJ1-2; no definite D call. With 4 bases removed from V and 4 bases from J, the gap between germline ends came to 11 bases. CDR1 SGHRS and CDR2 YFSETQ come from the germline V gene. There are 13 residues in the CDR3. The CDR3 spells CASSDLEGYGYTF. CDR3 sequence (DNA): TGCGCCAGCAGCGACCTGGAGGGCTATGGCTACACCTTC.

The chain employs TRBV9 and TRBJ1-2, with 7 bases aligning to TRBD1. Per germline, CDR1 SGDLS and CDR2 YYNGEE. The length of the CDR3 is 13 residues. V was pared by 4 bases and J by 3 bases, with 3 bases of the junction left unmatched. The DNA for the CDR3 is TGTGCCAGCAGCAAAGGGGGCGACTATGGCTACACCTTC. Protein: CASSKGGDYGYTF.

The genes are TRBV7-2 and TRBJ2-7, with TRBD1 identical over 9 bases. The germline CDR1 and CDR2 sequences are SGHTA and FQGNSA. This CDR3 region has 15 residues. Trimming took 8 bases from V and 5 from J; bases not matched to a gene: 13. In DNA form, the CDR3 reads TGTGCCAGCTTAAAAGACCGGGACAGGGCCCACGAGCAGTACTTC. Encoded protein: CASLKDRDRAHEQYF.

The chain links TRBV14 to TRBJ2-7, with D possibly being TRBD1 or TRBD2 (5 bases each). Germline CDR1 reads SGHDN; CDR2 reads FVKESK. V lost 2 bases, J lost 10 bases, and 15 bases lay in between. The CDR3 runs 13 residues. This chain's CDR3 is CASSQRGTGSQYF. The CDR3 nucleotides are TGTGCCAGCAGCCAAAGGGGTACGGGGTCTCAGTACTTC.

This clonotype has just a few counts. The rearrangement joins TRBV29-1 to TRBJ2-5; D unclear. Germline lookup yields CDR1 SQVTM and CDR2 ANQGSEA. The CDR3 sequence is 15 residues long. Trimming took 4 bases from V and 5 from J, leaving 20 bases between them. The CDR3 nucleotides read TGCAGCGTTGGGGGTGTGATGGGCTCGACGGAGACCCAGTACTTC. The encoded protein is CSVGGVMGSTETQYF.

This chain links TRBV7-8 with TRBJ2-5; 9 bases map to TRBD1. Germline V gene lookup returns CDR1 SGHVS and CDR2 FQNEAQ. The CDR3 is made up of 17 amino acids. J lost 4 bases, V lost 5 bases, and 14 bases had no gene match. This CDR3 reads CASSLLDRGIVGETQYF. The CDR3 nucleotides read TGTGCCAGCAGCCTCTTGGACAGGGGAATAGTGGGAGAGACCCAGTACTTC. Together with reference TRBV7-8 and TRBJ2-5, the CDR3 gives the full variable domain: GAGVSQSPRYKVAKRGQDVALRCDPISGHVSLFWYQQALGQGPEFLTYFQNEAQLDKSGLPSDRFFAERPEGSVSTLKIQRTQQEDSAVYLCASSLLDRGIVGETQYFGPGTRLLVL.

The CDR3 loop reads CASSRNRWQGSRTGANVLTF. The DNA for the CDR3 is TGTGCCAGCAGCCGTAATCGATGGCAGGGTTCAAGAACTGGGGCCAACGTCCTGACTTTC. The V and J genes are TRBV7-2 and TRBJ2-6, with D possibly matching TRBD1 (5 bases). Trimming removed 5 bases from V and 2 bases from J, with 25 bases in between. Germline loops: CDR1 SGHTA, CDR2 FQGNSA. This CDR3 region has 20 residues.

Concerning this clonotype: This may arise from a read error, as a much more abundant clone is one base away. The rearrangement joins TRBV5-6 to TRBJ2-7; 9 nucleotides match TRBD1. The J call may be wrong; the DNA end is better matched by TRBJ2-5. CDR3 length: 14 residues. Per the germline V gene, CDR1 is SGHDT and CDR2 is YYEEEE. CDR3 nucleotide sequence: TGTGCCAGCAGCTTCCGGGACAGGGTAGAGACCCAGTACTTC. Its protein is CASSFRDRVETQYF.

Comments on this clonotype: The junction departs from the called germline gene at one end, perhaps through a read error. The chain combines TRBV7-2 with TRBJ2-5, with 8 bases lining up with TRBD1. CDR3 length: 15 residues. Per germline, CDR1 SGHTA and CDR2 FQGNSA. The CDR3 reads CANSLSRTGLETQYF. Here the CDR3 DNA reads TGTGCCAACAGCTTATCTAGGACAGGGTTGGAGACCCAGTACTTC.

The rearrangement links TRBV28 to TRBJ2-5, with a tentative D call TRBD2 (7 bases). The DNA end is more similar to TRBJ2-7, so the J call may be wrong. The CDR3 totals 17 residues. Germline CDR1 MDHEN, CDR2 SYDVKM. The CDR3 here is CASSLGGETAVPYEQYF. The CDR3 nucleotides read TGTGCCAGCAGTCTAGGGGGGGAGACAGCGGTTCCCTACGAGCAGTACTTC.

This clonotype was detected only once. V and J are TRBV9 and TRBJ2-3; D might be TRBD2 (5 bases). This CDR3 comprises 17 residues. Trimming removed 0 bases at V and 4 bases at J, with 18 bases between. The germline V gene has CDR1 SGDLS and CDR2 YYNGEE. The CDR3 nucleotides are TGTGCCAGCAGCGTAGGGTCTAGCCCCACGTCCGCAGATACGCAGTATTTT. Translated: CASSVGSSPTSADTQYF.

This clonotype was detected only a few times. The chain uses TRBV7-9 and TRBJ2-7; no reliable D call. CDR3 size: 13 residues. Trimming shortened V by 2 bases and J by 5 bases, and 10 bases separated the two germline ends. Germline lookup yields CDR1 SEHNR and CDR2 FQNEAQ (reference sequence). In DNA, the CDR3 is TGTGCCAGCAGCTTATGGGCCGTCAACGAGCAGTACTTC. Its protein is CASSLWAVNEQYF. Based on the CDR3 plus reference TRBV7-9 and TRBJ2-7, the full variable domain is DTGVSQNPRHKITKRGQNVTFRCDPISEHNRLYWYRQTLGQGPEFLTYFQNEAQLEKSRLLSDRFSAERPKGSFSTLEIQRTEQGDSAMYLCASSLWAVNEQYFGPGTRLTVT.

V is TRBV4-1 and J is TRBJ1-2; D possibly corresponds to TRBD1 (5 bases). Germline V CDR1 and CDR2: MGHRA, YSYEKL. The CDR3 runs 16 residues. The V end lost 0 bases, the J end lost 4 bases, and 15 bases lay between the germline ends. The CDR3 sequence is CASSQERQTAIYGYTF. The CDR3 DNA follows: TGCGCCAGCAGCCAAGAACGACAGACGGCCATCTATGGCTACACCTTC.

The J gene is TRBJ1-6, the V gene TRBV15; D is perhaps TRBD1 (5 bases). The CDR3 has 18 residues. Germline V gene sequence: CDR1 LNHNV, CDR2 YYDKDF (reference sequence). V lost 2 bases and J lost 7, with 21 bases in between. CDR3 in amino acids: CATSRYLGDGGGNSPLHF. Here the CDR3 DNA reads TGTGCCACCAGCAGATACTTGGGGGACGGAGGAGGGAATTCACCCCTCCACTTT. Looking up the rest from reference TRBV15 and TRBJ1-6 gives the full variable domain: DAMVIQNPRYQVTQFGKPVTLSCSQTLNHNVMYWYQQKSSQAPKLLFHYYDKDFNNEADTPDNFQSRRPNTSFCFLDIRSPGLGDTAMYLCATSRYLGDGGGNSPLHFGNGTRLTVT.

This clonotype has only a few counts. This chain joins TRBV6-5 and TRBJ2-7; a weak D match, TRBD1 (6 bases). This CDR3 contains 12 residues. Germline lookup yields CDR1 MNHEY and CDR2 SVGAGI. Trimming cost V 4 bases and J 6 bases, with 10 bases left between them. The CDR3 DNA sequence: TGTGCCAGCAGTTCCCCGACAGGCGAGCAGTACTTC. Encoded protein: CASSSPTGEQYF.

In this sample, this clonotype turned up a few times. A much larger clone differs by one base, so this may be a read error. The chain uses TRBV6-2 or TRBV6-3 and TRBJ2-5; D not resolved. Trimming shortened V by 2 bases and J by 0 bases, and 7 bases separated the two germline ends. Germline V lookup: CDR1 MNHEY, CDR2 SVGEGT. CDR3 size: 14 residues. The CDR3 region is CASSYGVNQETQYF. In nucleotides, the CDR3 is TGTGCCAGCAGTTACGGGGTGAACCAAGAGACCCAGTACTTC.